This paragraph covers one TCR beta chain sequence. The CDR3 contains 16 residues. The junction had 6 bases not matched to a gene; V was cut back by 3 bases and J by 4 bases. Germline assignment: CDR1 KGHSH and CDR2 LQKENI. The sample comes from a study of blood T cell repertoires in COVID-19. Only in-frame clones appear in the TCRdb table, and some are missing; sequencing was by immunoSEQ multiplex PCR. The table records approximately 140,000 clones, about 88% of them present only once. The specimen was peripheral blood. The clonotype was recovered from a woman aged 80 or over with acute or convalescent COVID-19. The rearrangement uses TRBV18 and TRBJ2-3, with 11 bases matching TRBD1. CDR3 residues: CASSPRTGGASDTQYF. In nucleotides, the CDR3 is TGTGCCAGCTCACCCCGGACAGGGGGCGCGTCAGATACGCAGTATTTT.